This T cell receptor beta chain originates from a study of shared clonotypes between healthy human individuals. Findings and limits, study-wide: The small donor group covered limited genetic and exposure diversity.

The authors ran the assay at deep level. Authors' data handling: Filtering differed since immunoSEQ provided only junctions, with no quality scores. Some clones are missing from TCRdb's copy, which holds only in-frame ones; the method was immunoSEQ multiplex PCR. D and trimming were read from the DNA, whereas the V and J calls and clone size are those reported in that table. Among about half a million clones listed, approximately 85% were seen once. In the case of this clone: Its antigen remains unidentified.

CDR3 length equals 16 residues. Germline CDR1 reads SGHTA; CDR2 reads FQGNSA. The germline V and J ends were trimmed by 2 bases and 1 base, with 11 bases remaining between them. The genes are TRBV7-2 and TRBJ2-2, with D maybe TRBD1 (6 bases). The source is a woman aged 40 to 55 in good health. Some clones in this sample may be carry-over from other donors' samples. Sequenced input: PBMCs. The CDR3 DNA reads as TGTGCCAGCAGCTTAATTACAGGGATGAACACCGGGGAGCTGTTTTTT. As protein: CASSLITGMNTGELFF. Drawing the rest from reference TRBV7-2 and TRBJ2-2, the complete variable domain is GAGVSQSPSNKVTEKGKDVELRCDPISGHTALYWYRQSLGQGLEFLIYFQGNSAPDKSGLPSDRFSAERTGGSVSTLTIQRTQQEDSAVYLCASSLITGMNTGELFFGEGSRLTVL.